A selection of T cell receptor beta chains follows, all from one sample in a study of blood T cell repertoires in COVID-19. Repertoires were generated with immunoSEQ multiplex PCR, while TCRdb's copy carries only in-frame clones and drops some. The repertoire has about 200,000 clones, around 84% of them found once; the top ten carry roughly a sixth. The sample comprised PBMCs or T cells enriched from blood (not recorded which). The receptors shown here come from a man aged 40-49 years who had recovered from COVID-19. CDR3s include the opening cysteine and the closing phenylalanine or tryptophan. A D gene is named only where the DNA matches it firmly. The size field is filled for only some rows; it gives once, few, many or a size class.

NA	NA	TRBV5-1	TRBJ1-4	CASSTTGGNEKLFF	TGCGCCAGCAGCACGACTGGAGGTAATGAAAAACTGTTTTTT
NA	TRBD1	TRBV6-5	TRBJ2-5	CASARGRETQYF	TGTGCCAGCGCCAGGGGGCGGGAGACCCAGTACTTC
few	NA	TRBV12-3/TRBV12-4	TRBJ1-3	CASSLNTGNTIYF	TGTGCCAGCAGTTTAAACACAGGAAACACCATATATTTT
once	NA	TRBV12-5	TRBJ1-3	CASGLVLGGSGNTIYF	TGTGCTAGTGGTTTGGTACTTGGAGGCTCTGGAAACACCATATATTTT
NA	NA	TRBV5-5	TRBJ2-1	CASSLRVMNNEQFF	TGTGCCAGCAGCTTACGAGTGATGAATAATGAGCAGTTCTTC
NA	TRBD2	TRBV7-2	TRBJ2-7	CASSTIAGYEQYF	TGTGCCAGCAGTACTATAGCGGGCTACGAGCAGTACTTC
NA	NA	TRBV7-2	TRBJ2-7	CASSLQSGTYEQYF	TGTGCCAGCAGCTTACAGTCGGGGACCTACGAGCAGTACTTC
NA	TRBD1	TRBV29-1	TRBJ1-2	CSVAGHRGSRGYTF	TGCAGCGTGGCCGGGCACAGGGGATCGCGAGGCTACACCTTC
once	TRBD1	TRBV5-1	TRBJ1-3	CASSSGQGSNTIYF	TGCGCCAGCAGCTCCGGACAGGGTAGTAACACCATATATTTT
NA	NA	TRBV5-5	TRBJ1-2	CASSLRGQYGYTF	TGTGCCAGCAGCTTGAGAGGACAATATGGCTACACCTTC
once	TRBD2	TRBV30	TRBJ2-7	CAWSGVAGLVYEQYF	TGTGCCTGGAGTGGGGTCGCGGGACTAGTTTACGAGCAGTACTTC
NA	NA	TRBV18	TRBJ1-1	CASDAGTVAFF	TGTGCCAGCGACGCGGGGACTGTAGCTTTCTTT
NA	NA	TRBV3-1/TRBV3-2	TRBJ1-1	CASSQVRNTEAFF	TGTGCCAGCAGCCAAGTCAGGAACACTGAAGCTTTCTTT
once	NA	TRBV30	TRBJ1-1	CAWRVGTEAFF	TGTGCCTGGAGGGTCGGGACTGAAGCTTTCTTT
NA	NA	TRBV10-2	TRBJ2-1	CASSEWGGGTYNEQFF	TGCGCCAGCAGTGAGTGGGGAGGAGGTACCTACAATGAGCAGTTCTTC
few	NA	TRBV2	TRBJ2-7	CASSDAPGAYEQYF	TGTGCCAGCAGTGATGCTCCGGGGGCCTACGAGCAGTACTTC
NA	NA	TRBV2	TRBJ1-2	CASTLDRSDYGYTF	TGTGCCAGCACTTTGGACAGAAGTGACTATGGCTACACCTTC
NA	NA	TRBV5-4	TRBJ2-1	CASSLGTSPKIDEQFF	TGTGCCAGCAGCTTGGGTACTAGTCCTAAGATCGATGAGCAGTTCTTC
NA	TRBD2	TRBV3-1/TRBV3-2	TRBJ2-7	CASSQALGGNLAYEQYF	TGTGCCAGCAGCCAAGCGCTGGGAGGGAATTTGGCCTACGAGCAGTACTTC
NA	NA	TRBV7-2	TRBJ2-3	CASSLVGGSTDTQYF	TGTGCCAGCAGCTTAGTAGGCGGGAGCACAGATACGCAGTATTTT
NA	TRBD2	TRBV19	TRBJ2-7	CASSMTSGSNEQYF	TGTGCCAGTAGTATGACTAGCGGGAGCAACGAGCAGTACTTC
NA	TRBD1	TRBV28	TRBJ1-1	CASSSPTGQGGGTEAFF	TGTGCCAGCAGTTCCCCCACCGGACAGGGGGGAGGGACTGAAGCTTTCTTT
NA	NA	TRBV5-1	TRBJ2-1	CASSLEHEQFF	TGCGCCAGCAGCTTGGAGCATGAGCAGTTCTTC
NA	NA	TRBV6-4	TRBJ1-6	CASSERGWDSPLHF	TGTGCCAGCAGTGAAAGGGGATGGGATTCACCCCTCCACTTT
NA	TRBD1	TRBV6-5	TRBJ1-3	CASSLQGLVGNTIYF	TGTGCCAGCAGTCTACAGGGGCTGGTGGGAAACACCATATATTTT
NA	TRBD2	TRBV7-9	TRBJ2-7	CASSSRLAGAYEQYF	TGTGCCAGCAGCTCGAGACTAGCGGGAGCATACGAGCAGTACTTC
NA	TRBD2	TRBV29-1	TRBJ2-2	CSVGSSGRRGTGELFF	TGCAGCGTTGGGTCTAGCGGGAGAAGGGGCACCGGGGAGCTGTTTTTT
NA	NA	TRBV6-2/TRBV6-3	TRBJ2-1	CASSSRGADSYNEQFF	TGTGCCAGCAGTTCCCGGGGGGCGGACTCCTACAATGAGCAGTTCTTC
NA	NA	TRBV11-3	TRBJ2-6	CASSPTGGANVLTF	TGTGCCAGCAGCCCGACGGGTGGGGCCAACGTCCTGACTTTC
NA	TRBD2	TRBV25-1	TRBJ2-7	CAGIGESLREESSYEQYF	TGTGCCGGGATCGGGGAGAGTCTGCGGGAGGAGAGCTCCTACGAGCAGTACTTC
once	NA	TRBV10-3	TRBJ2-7	CAISESEVYEQYF	TGTGCCATCAGTGAGTCCGAGGTCTACGAGCAGTACTTC
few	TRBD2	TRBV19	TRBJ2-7	CASSTGTTYEQYF	TGTGCCAGTAGTACCGGGACTACTTACGAGCAGTACTTC
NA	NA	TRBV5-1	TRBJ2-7	CASSLVSDPYHEQYF	TGCGCCAGCAGCTTGGTGTCAGATCCATACCACGAGCAGTACTTC
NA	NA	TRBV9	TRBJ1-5	CASSVAGESNQPQHF	TGTGCCAGCAGCGTAGCAGGGGAAAGCAATCAGCCCCAGCATTTT
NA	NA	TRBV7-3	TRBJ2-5	CASSLMPGETQYF	TGTGCCAGCAGCTTAATGCCGGGGGAGACCCAGTACTTC
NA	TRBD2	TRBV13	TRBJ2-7	CASSSHLEAGGPGEQYF	TGTGCCAGCAGCTCTCACCTCGAAGCGGGAGGGCCTGGCGAGCAGTACTTC
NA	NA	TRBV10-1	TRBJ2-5	CASSDLRGGTETQYF	TGCGCCAGCAGTGATCTAAGGGGGGGTACAGAGACCCAGTACTTC
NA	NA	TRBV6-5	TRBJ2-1	CASSYRSGGNEQFF	TGTGCCAGCAGTTACCGGTCAGGAGGCAATGAGCAGTTCTTC
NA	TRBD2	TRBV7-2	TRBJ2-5	CASSLMGGWETQYF	TGTGCCAGCAGCTTAATGGGAGGGTGGGAGACCCAGTACTTC
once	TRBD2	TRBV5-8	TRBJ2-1	CASRSKAGTGEQFF	TGTGCCAGCCGATCCAAAGCGGGAACGGGAGAGCAGTTCTTC
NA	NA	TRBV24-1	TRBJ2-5	CATSDLDGKETQYF	TGTGCCACCAGTGATTTAGACGGGAAAGAGACCCAGTACTTC
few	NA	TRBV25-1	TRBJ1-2	CATKDHLGLNYGYTF	TGTGCCACCAAAGACCATTTGGGACTCAACTATGGCTACACCTTC
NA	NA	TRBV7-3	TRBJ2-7	CASSPQGGSYEQYF	TGTGCCAGCAGCCCCCAGGGGGGCTCCTACGAGCAGTACTTC
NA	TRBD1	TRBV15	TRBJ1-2	CATSRQLGGQEPYGYTF	TGTGCCACCAGCAGACAATTAGGGGGACAGGAACCTTATGGCTACACCTTC
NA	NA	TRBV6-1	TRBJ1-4	CASSEGDYEKLFF	TGTGCCAGCAGTGAAGGCGATTATGAAAAACTGTTTTTT